These T cell receptor beta chains were read from a single sample in a study of monozygotic twins with inflammatory bowel disease. TCRdb reprocessed the 5' RACE reads, keeping one entry per CDR3 protein, no DNA. The sample table sets out roughly 330,000 distinct CDR3 sequences. Sequenced input: blood. All receptors come from a human donor with ulcerative colitis or Crohn's disease, or a healthy co-twin of an affected twin (not recorded which). Each CDR3 is given with its conserved first and last residue.

CDR3: CASTPSEGYEQYF
J: TRBJ2-7
V: TRBV12-3/TRBV12-4

CDR3: CAWSAWAQQPQHF
J: TRBJ1-5
V: TRBV30

CDR3: CASSLPRVGAETQYF
J: TRBJ2-5
V: TRBV5-4

CDR3: CATNRGRRGTGELFF
J: TRBJ2-2
V: TRBV11-2

CDR3: CASSPDRGLYYGYTF
J: TRBJ1-2
V: TRBV3-1

CDR3: CASRRLAGGNEQFF
J: TRBJ2-1
V: TRBV6-2/TRBV6-3

CDR3: CASSQRTGGNLQPQHF
J: TRBJ1-5
V: TRBV12-3/TRBV12-4

CDR3: CSAYTTGTAYGYTF
J: TRBJ1-2
V: TRBV20-1

CDR3: CATGSGKSGRTQYF
J: TRBJ2-3
V: TRBV24-1

CDR3: CASSTGATIYF
J: TRBJ1-3
V: TRBV6-5

CDR3: CASSPTVGAQETQYF
J: TRBJ2-5
V: TRBV28

CDR3: CASKHDRALISNQPQHF
J: TRBJ1-5
V: TRBV28

CDR3: CSARAGRSSGANVLTF
J: TRBJ2-6
V: TRBV20-1

CDR3: CASSHKLAGSTDTQYF
J: TRBJ2-3
V: TRBV4-2

CDR3: CASGLGTSSYNEQFF
J: TRBJ2-1
V: TRBV12-5

CDR3: CATSDRQGALRNEQFF
J: TRBJ2-1
V: TRBV24-1

CDR3: CSARVRGIQETQYF
J: TRBJ2-5
V: TRBV20-1

CDR3: CASSPPGLAAGGELFF
J: TRBJ2-2
V: TRBV7-9

CDR3: CASSLVAGQGMDTQYF
J: TRBJ2-3
V: TRBV7-2

CDR3: CASSATLGEAGGPHREQFF
J: TRBJ2-1
V: TRBV25-1

CDR3: CASSLRLGETQYF
J: TRBJ2-5
V: TRBV12-3/TRBV12-4

CDR3: CASSGPKGTEAFF
J: TRBJ1-1
V: TRBV18

CDR3: CASSRRTEVLVTQYF
J: TRBJ2-5
V: TRBV2

CDR3: CASSEYQGREAFF
J: TRBJ1-1
V: TRBV25-1

CDR3: CASSLSTLSYNEQFF
J: TRBJ2-1
V: TRBV27

CDR3: CASGLVLGTPLNTEAFF
J: TRBJ1-1
V: TRBV12-5

CDR3: CASSQVLLAGYNEQFF
J: TRBJ2-1
V: TRBV4-1

CDR3: CASSQDMYEQYF
J: TRBJ2-7
V: TRBV4-1

CDR3: CASSLRGSETQYF
J: TRBJ2-5
V: TRBV7-9

CDR3: CASSPLAGTYNEQFF
J: TRBJ2-1
V: TRBV16

CDR3: CASRFIDTGELFF
J: TRBJ2-2
V: TRBV12-3/TRBV12-4

CDR3: CASSLSDASNQPQHF
J: TRBJ1-5
V: TRBV5-1

CDR3: CASSRGTPKTNEKLFF
J: TRBJ1-4
V: TRBV11-2

CDR3: CASSGGFGHGAEAFF
J: TRBJ1-1
V: TRBV5-1

CDR3: CASSQVIGGLNTGELFF
J: TRBJ2-2
V: TRBV4-1

CDR3: CASSWLSSGGTYNEQFF
J: TRBJ2-1
V: TRBV12-3/TRBV12-4

CDR3: CASSQALSGEAKNIQYF
J: TRBJ2-4
V: TRBV4-2

CDR3: CASSSDSYSGNTIYF
J: TRBJ1-3
V: TRBV12-3/TRBV12-4

CDR3: CATHPGQATNTEAFF
J: TRBJ1-1
V: TRBV10-3

CDR3: CASSSHTGTKTSEQYF
J: TRBJ2-7
V: TRBV7-9

CDR3: CASSLKGTSTGELFF
J: TRBJ2-2
V: TRBV5-6

CDR3: CASSQEFYRGPYYEQYF
J: TRBJ2-7
V: TRBV4-3

CDR3: CASSWLVSGYNEQFF
J: TRBJ2-1
V: TRBV12-3/TRBV12-4

CDR3: CASSRDRGPGELFF
J: TRBJ2-2
V: TRBV7-8

CDR3: CASTTSRPSRSGNTIYF
J: TRBJ1-3
V: TRBV7-9

CDR3: CASSPTGVAGVIPYEQYF
J: TRBJ2-7
V: TRBV11-2

CDR3: CASRHGTGAYNEQFF
J: TRBJ2-1
V: TRBV7-8

CDR3: CASTRQGVGLNTEAFF
J: TRBJ1-1
V: TRBV5-1

CDR3: CSAGYLGPNTEAFF
J: TRBJ1-1
V: TRBV20-1

CDR3: CASSPWTGSPEAFF
J: TRBJ1-1
V: TRBV7-8

CDR3: CASRGGTGVYTSNEQFF
J: TRBJ2-1
V: TRBV5-4

CDR3: CASSVFGNTEAFF
J: TRBJ1-1
V: TRBV9

CDR3: CASGPGQGSGPQHF
J: TRBJ1-5
V: TRBV7-8

CDR3: CASSRTYDAYEQYF
J: TRBJ2-7
V: TRBV6-1

CDR3: CASSLRQGWKDNEQFF
J: TRBJ2-1
V: TRBV28

CDR3: CASSLLVGGFTEAFF
J: TRBJ1-1
V: TRBV4-3